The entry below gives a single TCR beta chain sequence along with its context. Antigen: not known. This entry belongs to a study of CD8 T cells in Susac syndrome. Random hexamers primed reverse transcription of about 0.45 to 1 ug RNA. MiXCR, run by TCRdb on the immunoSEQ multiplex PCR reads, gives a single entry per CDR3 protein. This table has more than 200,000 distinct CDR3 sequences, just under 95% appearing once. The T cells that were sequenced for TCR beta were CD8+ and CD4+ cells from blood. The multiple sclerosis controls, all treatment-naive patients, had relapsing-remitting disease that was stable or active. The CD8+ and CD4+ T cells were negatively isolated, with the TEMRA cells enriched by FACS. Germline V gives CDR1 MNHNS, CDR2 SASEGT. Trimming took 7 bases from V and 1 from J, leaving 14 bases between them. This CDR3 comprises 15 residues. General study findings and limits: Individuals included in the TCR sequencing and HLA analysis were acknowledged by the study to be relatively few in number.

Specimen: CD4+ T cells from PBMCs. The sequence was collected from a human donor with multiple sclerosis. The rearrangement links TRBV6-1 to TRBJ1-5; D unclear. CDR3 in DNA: TGTGCCAGCACAGGAAGGCTTTCGAGCAATCAGCCCCAGCATTTT. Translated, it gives CASTGRLSSNQPQHF.